These 18 T cell receptor beta chains were sequenced from one sample in a study of blood T cell repertoires in COVID-19. The method was immunoSEQ multiplex PCR; TCRdb's version includes in-frame clones alone and lacks a portion of them. The top ten hold roughly 9.8% of the sample, which has a few hundred thousand clones, roughly 80% seen once. The sequenced material came from peripheral blood. The receptors stem from a man at least 80 years old with acute or convalescent COVID-19.

The CDR3: CASSLAGGGEKLFF. In DNA, the CDR3 is TGTGCCAGCAGCTTGGCTGGCGGGGGTGAAAAACTGTTTTTT. The J gene is TRBJ1-4, the V gene TRBV5-5; possible D gene TRBD1, 5 bases. V was clipped by 0 bases and J by 7 bases, with 10 bases between them. The CDR3 totals 14 residues. CDR1 SGHKS and CDR2 YYEKEE come from the germline V gene (reference sequence).

V gene TRBV5-6 combines with J gene TRBJ2-5; TRBD2 aligns across 10 bases. From germline, CDR1 is SGHDT and CDR2 YYEEEE. This CDR3 has 17 residues. J was trimmed by 1 base and V by 4 bases; bases with no gene match: 10. The DNA for the CDR3 is TGTGCCAGCAGCCACCTAACCGGACTAGCGGCCCAAGAGACCCAGTACTTC. Translation: CASSHLTGLAAQETQYF.

The chain couples TRBV6-5 to TRBJ2-1; 10 nucleotides agree with TRBD2. Looked up from germline, CDR1 is MNHEY and CDR2 is SVGAGI. There are 15 residues in the CDR3. V gave up 8 bases and J gave up 7 bases; unmatched junction bases: 11. CDR3 region: CASYPKREGLNEQFF. CDR3 sequence (DNA): TGTGCCAGCTACCCCAAGCGGGAGGGCCTGAATGAGCAGTTCTTC.

This clone was recorded once. The genes are TRBV28 and TRBJ2-1, with D hard to call. Germline CDR1 reads MDHEN; CDR2 reads SYDVKM. The CDR3 length is 13 residues. With 6 bases removed from V and 2 bases from J, the gap between germline ends came to 8 bases. This CDR3 is CASSRQAYNEQFF. The CDR3 coding sequence is TGTGCCAGCAGCCGGCAGGCCTACAATGAGCAGTTCTTC.

The chain employs TRBV19 and TRBJ1-2, with 9 bases that match TRBD1. CDR1 LNHDA and CDR2 SQIVND come from the germline V gene (reference sequence). Losses at the gene ends were 5 bases for V and 8 bases for J; bases not matched to a gene: 9. The CDR3 sequence is 14 residues long. The CDR3 coding sequence is TGTGCCAGTAGTCTGACCGGGACAGGGAAAGGCTACACCTTC. Translating it yields CASSLTGTGKGYTF. Drawing the rest from reference TRBV19 and TRBJ1-2, the complete variable domain is DGGITQSPKYLFRKEGQNVTLSCEQNLNHDAMYWYRQDPGQGLRLIYYSQIVNDFQKGDIAEGYSVSREKKESFPLTVTSAQKNPTAFYLCASSLTGTGKGYTFGSGTRLTVV.

This chain joins TRBV2 and TRBJ2-4, with D possibly being TRBD2 (6 bases). Germline V CDR1 and CDR2: SNHLY, FYNNEI. The CDR3 consists of 16 residues. Trimming pared 4 bases from V and 0 bases from J, leaving 13 bases between. The CDR3 DNA reads as TGTGCCAGCAGTGTCGGGGGAGTTTTAGCCAAAAACATTCAGTACTTC. It yields the protein CASSVGGVLAKNIQYF.

The chain uses TRBV18 and TRBJ2-4; 9 bases are shared with TRBD2. The germline gives CDR1 KGHSH, CDR2 LQKENI. The CDR3 extends over 13 amino acids. The J segment lost 9 bases and the V segment lost 5 bases, leaving 5 bases of the junction unmatched. In nucleotides, the CDR3 is TGTGCCAGCTCAGACAGCGGGGGGAGCATTCAGTACTTC. This translates into CASSDSGGSIQYF. The full variable domain, with the rest looked up from reference TRBV18 and TRBJ2-4, is NAGVMQNPRHLVRRRGQEARLRCSPMKGHSHVYWYRQLPEEGLKFMVYLQKENIIDESGMPKERFSAEFPKEGPSILRIQQVVRGDSAAYFCASSDSGGSIQYFGAGTRLSVL.

This clone was observed a single time. The chain joins TRBV5-1 to TRBJ2-1; 8 bases map to TRBD1. V shed 4 bases and J 5 bases; nucleotides not matched to a gene: 8. Germline CDR1 reads SGHRS; CDR2 reads YFSETQ. The CDR3 is 15 amino acids. The CDR3 bases are TGCGCCAGCAGCCCCCCAGGACAGGGCAACAATGAGCAGTTCTTC. This sequence encodes CASSPPGQGNNEQFF.

The gene calls are TRBV7-9 and TRBJ2-2; TRBD1 matches 10 bases. After removal of 5 bases from V and 4 bases from J, the junction contained 7 bases not matched to a gene. In germline, CDR1 is SEHNR, CDR2 FQNEAQ (reference sequence). The CDR3 contains 16 residues. The CDR3 reads CASSPTGTGVTGELFF. The CDR3 region has the DNA TGTGCCAGCAGCCCAACCGGGACAGGGGTCACCGGGGAGCTGTTTTTT.

This clone was counted a few times. V gene TRBV11-2 combines with J gene TRBJ1-6, with D maybe TRBD1 (5 bases). V was shortened by 7 bases and J by 5 bases, with 15 bases between the two germline ends. The CDR3 totals 15 residues. Germline V gene data show CDR1 as SGHAT and CDR2 as FQNNGV. In nucleotides, the CDR3 is TGTGCCAGCACCCCGAACTGGGGGGATAATTCACCCCTCCACTTT. Its translation: CASTPNWGDNSPLHF.

The chain uses TRBV12-5 and TRBJ1-5; D remains ambiguous. The germline CDR1 and CDR2 sequences are LGHNT and FRNRAP. V lost 3 bases and J lost 1, with 10 bases in between. This CDR3 contains 15 residues. The CDR3 sequence: CASGFQAGSNQPQHF. DNA of the CDR3: TGTGCTAGTGGTTTTCAGGCTGGAAGCAATCAGCCCCAGCATTTT. Looking up the rest from reference TRBV12-5 and TRBJ1-5 gives the full variable domain: DARVTQTPRHKVTEMGQEVTMRCQPILGHNTVFWYRQTMMQGLELLAYFRNRAPLDDSGMPKDRFSAEMPDATLATLKIQPSEPRDSAVYFCASGFQAGSNQPQHFGDGTRLSIL.

The chain carries TRBV5-4 and TRBJ1-6, with 9 nucleotides matching TRBD1. The CDR3 has 16 amino acids. The germline gives CDR1 SGHNT, CDR2 YYREEE (reference sequence). With V trimmed by 0 bases and J by 7 bases, 5 bases remained unmatched. The CDR3 reads CASSLGTGVGNSPLHF. CDR3 coding DNA: TGTGCCAGCAGCTTGGGGACAGGGGTTGGGAATTCACCCCTCCACTTT.

The chain carries TRBV7-9 and TRBJ1-4; no clear D. The CDR3 is 14 amino acids. Trimming cost V 3 bases and J 6 bases, with 11 bases left between them. Per the germline V gene, CDR1 is SEHNR and CDR2 is FQNEAQ (reference sequence). The CDR3 region is CASSFHGEDEKLFF. CDR3 DNA sequence: TGTGCCAGCAGCTTCCATGGGGAGGATGAAAAACTGTTTTTT.

V usage is TRBV6-2 or TRBV6-3 and J usage is TRBJ1-5; TRBD1 is a possible D gene (5 bases). V gave up 6 bases and J gave up 15 bases, with 21 bases separating them. In germline, CDR1 is MNHEY, CDR2 SVGEGT. The CDR3 spans 13 residues. The CDR3 bases are TGTGCCAGCAGCCCGGCCGACAGTTCCCCTAGGCATTTT. As protein: CASSPADSSPRHF.

The chain carries TRBV5-8 and TRBJ2-7; D is uncertain. This CDR3 spans 13 amino acids. The germline CDR1 and CDR2 sequences are SGHTS and YDEGEE. V gave up 0 bases and J gave up 6 bases, with 10 bases separating them. This CDR3 reads CASSLVRRGEQYF. The CDR3 nucleotides are TGTGCCAGCAGCTTGGTTAGAAGAGGCGAGCAGTACTTC. The whole variable domain, filled in from reference TRBV5-8 and TRBJ2-7, reads EAGVTQSPTHLIKTRGQQATLRCSPISGHTSVYWYQQALGLGLQFLLWYDEGEERNRGNFPPRFSGRQFPNYSSELNVNALELEDSALYLCASSLVRRGEQYFGPGTRLTVT.

V gene TRBV18 combines with J gene TRBJ1-6, with D unresolved. The V gene lost 0 bases and the J gene lost 10 bases, with 7 bases spanning the gap. The CDR3 covers 13 residues. Germline V gene lookup returns CDR1 KGHSH and CDR2 LQKENI. CDR3 bases: TGTGCCAGCTCACCACCCGGTGTATCACCCCTCCACTTT. Translating it yields CASSPPGVSPLHF.

The chain has TRBV5-1 and TRBJ2-5; no clear D gene. This CDR3 is 12 amino acids long. V lost 4 bases, J lost 1 base, and 5 bases lay in between. Germline loops: CDR1 SGHRS, CDR2 YFSETQ. In nucleotides, the CDR3 is TGCGCCAGCAGCCGTAGCCAAGAGACCCAGTACTTC. Translated, it gives CASSRSQETQYF.

This chain links TRBV28 with TRBJ2-1; D gene unclear. CDR3 length equals 11 residues. V gave up 8 bases and J gave up 4 bases, with 6 bases separating them. Germline V gene lookup returns CDR1 MDHEN and CDR2 SYDVKM. This CDR3 is CASLRYNEQFF. In nucleotides, the CDR3 is TGTGCCAGCCTCCGGTACAATGAGCAGTTCTTC.